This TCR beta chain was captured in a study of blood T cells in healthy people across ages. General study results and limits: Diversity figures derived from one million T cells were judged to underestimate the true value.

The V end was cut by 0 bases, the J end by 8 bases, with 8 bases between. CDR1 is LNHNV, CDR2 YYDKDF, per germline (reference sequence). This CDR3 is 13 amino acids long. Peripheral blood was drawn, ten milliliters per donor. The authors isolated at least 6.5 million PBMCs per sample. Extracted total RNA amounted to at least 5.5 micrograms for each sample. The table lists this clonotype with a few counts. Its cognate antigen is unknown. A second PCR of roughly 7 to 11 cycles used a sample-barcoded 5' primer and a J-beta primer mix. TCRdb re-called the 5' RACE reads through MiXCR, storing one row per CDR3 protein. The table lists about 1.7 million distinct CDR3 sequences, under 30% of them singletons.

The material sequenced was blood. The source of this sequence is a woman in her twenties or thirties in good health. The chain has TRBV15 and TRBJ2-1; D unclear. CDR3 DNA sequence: TGTGCCACCAGCAGAGAACCCCGCTATGAGCAGTTCTTC. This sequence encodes CATSREPRYEQFF.